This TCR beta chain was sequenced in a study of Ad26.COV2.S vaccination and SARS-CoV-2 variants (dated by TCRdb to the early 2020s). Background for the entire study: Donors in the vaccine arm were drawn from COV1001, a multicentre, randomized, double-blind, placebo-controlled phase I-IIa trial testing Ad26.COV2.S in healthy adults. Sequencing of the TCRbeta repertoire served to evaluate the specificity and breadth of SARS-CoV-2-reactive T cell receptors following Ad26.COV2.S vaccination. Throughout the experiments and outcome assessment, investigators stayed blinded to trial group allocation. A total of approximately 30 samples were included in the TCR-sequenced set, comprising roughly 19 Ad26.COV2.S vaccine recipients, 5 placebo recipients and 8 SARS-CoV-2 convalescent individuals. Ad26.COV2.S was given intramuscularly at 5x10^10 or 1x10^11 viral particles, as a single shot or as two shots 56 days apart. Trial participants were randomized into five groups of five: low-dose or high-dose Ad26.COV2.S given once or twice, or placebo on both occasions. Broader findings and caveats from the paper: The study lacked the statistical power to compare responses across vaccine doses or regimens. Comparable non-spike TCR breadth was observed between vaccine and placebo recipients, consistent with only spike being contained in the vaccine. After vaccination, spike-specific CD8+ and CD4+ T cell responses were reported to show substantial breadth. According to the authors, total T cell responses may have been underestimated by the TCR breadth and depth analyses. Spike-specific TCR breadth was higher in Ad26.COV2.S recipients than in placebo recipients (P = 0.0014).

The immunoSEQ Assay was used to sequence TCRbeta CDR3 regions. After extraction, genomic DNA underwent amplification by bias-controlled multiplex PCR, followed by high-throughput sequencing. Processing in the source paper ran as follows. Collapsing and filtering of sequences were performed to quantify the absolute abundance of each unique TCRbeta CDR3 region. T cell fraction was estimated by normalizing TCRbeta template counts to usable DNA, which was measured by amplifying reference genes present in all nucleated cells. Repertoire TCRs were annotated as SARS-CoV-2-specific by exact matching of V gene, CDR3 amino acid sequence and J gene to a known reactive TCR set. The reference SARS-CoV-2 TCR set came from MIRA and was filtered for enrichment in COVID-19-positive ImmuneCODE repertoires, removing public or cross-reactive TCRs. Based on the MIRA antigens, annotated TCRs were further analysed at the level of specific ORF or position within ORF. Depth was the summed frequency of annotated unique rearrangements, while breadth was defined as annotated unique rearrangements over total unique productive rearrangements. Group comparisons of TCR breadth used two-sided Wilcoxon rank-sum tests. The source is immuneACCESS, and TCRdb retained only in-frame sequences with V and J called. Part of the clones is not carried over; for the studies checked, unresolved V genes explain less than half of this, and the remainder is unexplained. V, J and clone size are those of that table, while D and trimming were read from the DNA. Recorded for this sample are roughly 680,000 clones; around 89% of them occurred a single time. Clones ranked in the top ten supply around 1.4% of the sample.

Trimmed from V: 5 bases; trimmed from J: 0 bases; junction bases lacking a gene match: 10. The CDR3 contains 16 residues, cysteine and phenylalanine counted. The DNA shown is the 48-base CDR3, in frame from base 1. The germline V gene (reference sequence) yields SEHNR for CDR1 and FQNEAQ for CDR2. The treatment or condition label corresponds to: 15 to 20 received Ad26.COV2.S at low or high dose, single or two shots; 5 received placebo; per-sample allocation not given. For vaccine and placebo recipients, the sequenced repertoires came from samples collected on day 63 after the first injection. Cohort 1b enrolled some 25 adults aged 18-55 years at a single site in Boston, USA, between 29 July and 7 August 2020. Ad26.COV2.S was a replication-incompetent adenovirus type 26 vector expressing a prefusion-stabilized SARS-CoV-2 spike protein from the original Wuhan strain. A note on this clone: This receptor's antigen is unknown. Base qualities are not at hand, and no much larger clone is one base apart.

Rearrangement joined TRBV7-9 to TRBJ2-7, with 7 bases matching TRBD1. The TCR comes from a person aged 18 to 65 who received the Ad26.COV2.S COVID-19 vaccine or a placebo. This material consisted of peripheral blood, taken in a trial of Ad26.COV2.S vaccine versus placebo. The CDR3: CASSTTRDRISYEQYF. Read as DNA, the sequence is TGTGCCAGCAGCACAACCCGGGACAGAATCTCCTACGAGCAGTACTTC.